This entry is about one TCR beta chain. The target of this receptor is not known. Qualities for individual bases were not recorded, and no much larger clone is one base off. Including the terminal cysteine and phenylalanine, the CDR3 comprises 15 residues. CDR3 DNA only is kept here, 45 bases in frame from base 1. For this chain, trimming is 5 bases at the V end and 6 bases at the J end, and the number of junction bases without a gene match is 8. CDR1 and CDR2, looked up from the germline V gene, are SGHTA and FQGNSA. The data derive from a study of cytomegalovirus exposure and HLA in healthy donors (dated by TCRdb to between 2016 and 2019). For the study in its entirety: According to an earlier analysis of 587 of the donors, about 179 million T cells yielded some 120 million unique TCR beta sequences and around 300 Gb of sequence data. The T cell repertoires of under 700 subjects were profiled by immunosequencing and related to cytomegalovirus serostatus. A later genetic analysis took genome-wide SNP genotypes for about 65% of the roughly 670 donors and used that subset as a discovery cohort. Donor age, sex, ethnicity and CMV serostatus were compiled alongside the repertoire data. Along with the roughly 710-subject first cohort, a separate validation cohort of about 110 different subjects was used. HLA typing included class I and class II loci at four-digit resolution. An earlier analysis of nearly 600 of the donors applied high-throughput TCR beta sequencing to assess whether each TCR beta V gene segment acted as functional or pseudogenic. An early release covering roughly 640 HLA-typed donors comprised about 320 gigabases of sequencing data and tens of millions of unique TCR sequences. The study combined high-throughput TCR immunosequencing, statistical association of individual TCRs with disease status, and machine learning to predict cytomegalovirus infection status. Several DR-DQ haplotypes were treated as single units for association and clustering because of strong linkage in the cohort. To study patterns of TCR occurrence, a later analysis re-analyzed previously published TCR beta repertoires from 650 to 750 donors and added high-resolution HLA genotyping. Among roughly 370 genotyped donors of the cohort, an average of 235,054 unique TCR beta nucleotide sequences were sequenced per donor, approximately 20% of them non-productive. Every repertoire in the discovery cohort had been generated on one and the same sequencing platform. Of the approximately 370 genotyped donors, approximately 80% were placed in the genetic ancestry cluster associated with self-reported Caucasian donors. The study was designed to test whether signatures of past pathogen exposure could be identified by cataloging public T cell receptors. Typing coverage differed by locus: A, B, C, DRB1 and DQB1 were typed in about 629-640 donors, DQA1 in roughly 500, DPA1 in roughly 590, and DPB1 in around 440. The later analysis used no new phenotypic data to find candidate immune exposures, relying instead on TCR beta sequences and their occurrence across donors. Paper-wide results and their limitations: The authors suggested that the approach could potentially be extended to other disease states and immunological phenotypes. An association between a missense DCLRE1C variant and V-gene and J-gene trimming of TCR beta chains was found in a later genetic analysis and replicated in an independent cohort. In a later analysis, HLA-associated TCR beta chains were found to be more clonally expanded and to have lower generation probabilities than equally common non-associated chains. In a later analysis, most CMV-associated TCR beta chains were found to appear HLA-restricted, with HLA associations seemingly driven largely by CMV exposure. The presence/absence analyses assumed that sequencing depth was roughly uniform across donors, and that assumption may not be true. Strong co-occurrence of HLA alleles, especially DR and DQ, made assigning TCR associations to individual alleles difficult. A further reported finding was that TCR beta sequences accurately predicted the HLA-A and HLA-B alleles for most subjects in the first cohort. The only immune exposure information available for the cohort was CMV serostatus. According to a later analysis, TCR association rates differed among HLA loci, with DRB1 alleles showing the most associated TCRs and HLA-C alleles showing the fewest. In a later analysis, 16,951 TCR beta sequences were associated with specific HLA alleles at a false discovery rate of 0.05. A later genetic analysis reported fewer N-insertions in productive TCRs among donors in an Asian-associated ancestry cluster than the roughly 650-donor mean. According to a later analysis, parvovirus B19, influenza, CMV and Epstein-Barr virus appeared linked to several top co-occurrence clusters. Linkage disequilibrium might explain the correlated functional status among segregating V segments, but an unknown experimental factor could not be excluded. A cluster of highly shared sequence variants was judged likely to be a technical artifact of the sequencing pipeline. Broadly in line with IMGT annotations, most TCR beta V segments showed up in productive rearrangements about 87% or about 30% of the time in an earlier analysis of 587 of the donors. The 87-base-pair reads could not distinguish some IMGT-functional V segments, including TRBV6-2 and TRBV6-3, so those segments were excluded. Only TCR beta chains were sequenced in this cohort, and the absence of alpha or paired-chain data limited detectable features. Because counts were too low, about 15 rarely observed V segments, including chromosome 9 orphons, were left out of the earlier analysis of several hundred of the donors. Because HLA typing was unavailable for some donors at each locus, only the typed subset was used in association tests. A total of about 150 TCR beta chains were listed by the study as associated with cytomegalovirus. Three of the identified cytomegalovirus-associated TCR beta chains were confirmed in vitro to be specific for cytomegalovirus antigens. Across donors, most TCR sequences were observed very rarely, whereas some public TCRs were present in many individuals. The classifier was reported to diagnose cytomegalovirus status with high specificity and sensitivity in both the original cohort and the validation cohort.

The cohort was made up of roughly 670 healthy bone marrow donors. Cohort members were all nominally healthy when sampled, although unrecorded immune exposures were likely present. The donor tested CMV seronegative, placing the donor among the roughly 340 seronegative members of the cohort. A peripheral blood sample was provided by each donor, and peripheral blood mononuclear cells were used for TCR beta sequencing. Genomic DNA was extracted from the blood cell samples with the Qiagen DNeasy Blood Extraction Kit. The protocol used for the library was the immunoSEQ multiplex PCR assay. The multiplex PCR relied on a mix of 60 forward primers for TCR Vbeta segments and 13 reverse primers for TCR Jbeta segments. Amplification of the CDR3 region of rearranged TCR beta genes was performed with a multiplex PCR assay on genomic DNA. The Illumina HiSeq System was used to sequence the amplified TCR beta libraries as 87-base-pair reads. Per the source publication's procedure: A later analysis tallied 70 million to 100 million unique TCR beta chains across the 640 or so repertoires, and roughly 11 million of those chains were shared by two or more donors. Raw reads were error-corrected and collapsed into unique sequences with a nearest-neighbor algorithm that merged closely related sequences to remove PCR and sequencing errors. CDR3 sequences were aligned to IMGT reference sequences to assign V, D and J gene segments. For a sequence to be retained, a match of at least six nucleotides was required to both a V gene segment and a J gene segment. A rearrangement counted as productive if the CDR3 had no stop codons and remained in frame with V and J, and every other rearrangement counted as non-productive. Following IMGT convention, CDR3 was defined as the stretch from the second conserved V-encoded cysteine to the conserved J-encoded phenylalanine. Sequences without an unambiguous match to a single V gene segment were excluded from the earlier analysis of 450 to 750 of the donors. In an earlier analysis of approximately 550 of the donors, V segments were called functional above 56.7% productive rearrangements and were called segregating when the between-donor standard deviation exceeded 5%. A statistical classification framework was built to diagnose cytomegalovirus status from the catalog of TCR beta chain sequences. In a later analysis, TCR nucleotide sequences were compared against IMGT/GENE-DB human TR gene sequences so that V and J genes could be assigned. A later analysis assigned CDR3 sequences and most-parsimonious VDJ recombination scenarios with the TCRdist pipeline. A later analysis defined each TCR beta chain by its CDR3 amino acid sequence plus V-gene family, and excluded reads lacking a unique V-gene family. To address suspected cross-contamination and a sequencing artifact, a later analysis removed 592 highly shared, low-generation-probability nucleotide sequences. A later analysis calculated a clonal expansion index for each public chain from normalized within-repertoire ranks of inferred template counts. In a later analysis, generation probabilities were computed with a VDJ recombination model fitted to out-of-frame rearrangements, and the resulting probabilities were checked against IGoR. In a later analysis, TCR-TCR, TCR-HLA and TCR-CMV co-occurrence was scored with hypergeometric tests, and a repertoire-size bias correction was applied to TCR pairs. A later analysis estimated false discovery rates by permuting HLA or CMV assignments 20 times. In a later analysis, co-occurring TCRs were grouped with DBSCAN, and TCRdist sequence similarity was added when clustering was performed within HLA-allele-positive subsets. Repertoires with fewer than 30,000 or more than 120,000 public chains were left out of co-occurrence clustering, as were about 5 repertoires with anomalous nucleotide sharing. As stored in TCRdb, this immuneACCESS dataset retains in-frame rearrangements with V and J assigned. A fraction of the clones does not appear; measured against another copy, unresolved V genes explain less than half of the discrepancy, and the remainder lacks a known reason. From that table come the V and J calls and clone size; the DNA was used to work out D and trimming. Here the sample has about 160,000 clones; about four fifths occur a single time. The ten top clones hold less than 2.5% of the sample.

Sample: PBMCs. The receptor was isolated from a male donor in good health and CMV-seronegative. The rearrangement joined TRBV7-2 to TRBJ1-5; TRBD1 fits 9 bases in the junction. The nucleotides are TGTGCCAGCAGCCCCGCTGGGACAGGGATTCAGCCCCAGCATTTT. Translated, this gives CASSPAGTGIQPQHF.